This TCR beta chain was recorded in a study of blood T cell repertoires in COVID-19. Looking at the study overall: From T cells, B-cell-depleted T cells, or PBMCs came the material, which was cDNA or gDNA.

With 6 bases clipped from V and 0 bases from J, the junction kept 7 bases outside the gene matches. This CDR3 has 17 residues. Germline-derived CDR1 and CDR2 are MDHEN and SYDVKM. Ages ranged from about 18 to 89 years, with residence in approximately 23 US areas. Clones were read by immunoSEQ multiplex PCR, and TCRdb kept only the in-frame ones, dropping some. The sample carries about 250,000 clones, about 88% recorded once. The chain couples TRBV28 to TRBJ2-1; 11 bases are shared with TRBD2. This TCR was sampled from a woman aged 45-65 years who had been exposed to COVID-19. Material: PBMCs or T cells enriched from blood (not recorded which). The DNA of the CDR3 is TGTGCCAGCAGGACGACTAGCGGGGCGCTCTCCTACAATGAGCAGTTCTTC. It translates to CASRTTSGALSYNEQFF. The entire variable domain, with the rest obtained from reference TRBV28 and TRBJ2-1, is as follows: DVKVTQSSRYLVKRTGEKVFLECVQDMDHENMFWYRQDPGLGLRLIYFSYDVKMKEKGDIPEGYSVSREKKERFSLILESASTNQTSMYLCASRTTSGALSYNEQFFGPGTRLTVL.